The source of this T cell receptor beta chain is a study of shared T cell receptors in the human thymus. In germline, CDR1 is LGHNA, CDR2 YNFKEQ. V shed 1 base, J shed 2 bases, and the junction held 8 bases outside the gene matches. This CDR3 is built from 17 residues. Profiled with immunoSEQ multiplex PCR; TCRdb holds only in-frame clones, not every one. This sample has just under 550,000 clones, with around 82% found just once. These data were likewise used in another study, on human thymus T cells. That paper notes: Immunologically healthy infants in Finland undergoing congenital heart defect surgery were the donors. During corrective heart surgery, resections were taken, and the thymus tissue came from them.

The sequence was collected from a boy younger than two with a congenital heart defect. The chain combines TRBV4-2 with TRBJ2-3; 8 positions match TRBD2. The sample consisted of thymocytes. The CDR3 DNA reads as TGTGCCAGCAGCCAAGCTAAACTAGCGGCTAACACAGATACGCAGTATTTT. Its protein product is CASSQAKLAANTDTQYF.